This T cell receptor beta chain is from a study of blood T cells in healthy people across ages. Study results and caveats: For the donors, CMV status was unknown and possibly confounded expanded clonotype changes. Diversity was higher, and naive CD4+ cells more numerous, in long-lived donors than in aged donors. Unsorted PBMCs blocked a conclusive comparison of naive and antigen-experienced cells.

A J-beta primer mix and a sample-barcoded 5' primer were used in a second PCR of roughly 7 to 12 cycles. TCRdb used MiXCR to reprocess the 5' RACE reads, holding one entry per CDR3 protein. The table includes about 1.8 million distinct CDR3 sequences, 40% to 55% detected once. Details on this clonotype: Antigen unknown.

From germline, CDR1 is MNHEY and CDR2 SMNVEV (reference sequence). V shed 1 base and J 5 bases; nucleotides not matched to a gene: 11. CDR3 length equals 17 residues. The sequencing input was blood. The receptor comes from a woman aged 40-49 years in good health. This chain links TRBV27 with TRBJ2-5; 9 bases align to TRBD1. In DNA, the CDR3 is TGTGCCAGCAGTTTATTCTTCGGGACAGGGACGTCGGAGACCCAGTACTTC. It specifies CASSLFFGTGTSETQYF.